Below are 17 T cell receptor beta chains sequenced from a single sample in a study of blood T cell repertoires in COVID-19 (dated by TCRdb to the early 2020s). Library construction relied on the immunoSEQ multiplex PCR assay. This immuneACCESS table, as held by TCRdb, lists in-frame sequences with V and J called but not all clones. Of the missing ones, under half trace to an unresolved V gene in checked studies; the others have no known cause. For this sample the table gives some 160,000 clones, of which 70% to 90% were detected only once. The ten biggest clones cover roughly 2% of the sample. Input material: peripheral blood. These receptors came from a man between 45 and 60 years old who had recovered from COVID-19.

V gene TRBV6-1 combines with J gene TRBJ1-5, with TRBD1 as a possible D gene (5 bases). CDR3 length: 15 residues. The germline CDR1 and CDR2 sequences are MNHNS and SASEGT. V was shortened by 2 bases and J by 1 base, with 9 bases between the two germline ends. CDR3 sequence reads: CASSEQGSSNQPQHF. The CDR3 region has the DNA TGTGCCAGCAGTGAACAGGGATCAAGCAATCAGCCCCAGCATTTT.

V is TRBV6-5 and J is TRBJ1-1, with TRBD1 matching 8 bases. Germline V gives CDR1 MNHEY, CDR2 SVGAGI. This CDR3 comprises 14 residues. The junction had 7 bases not matched to a gene; V was cut back by 6 bases and J by 4 bases. The CDR3 DNA follows: TGTGCCAGCAGCCTGGACAGGGTGGTCACTGAAGCTTTCTTT. This translates into CASSLDRVVTEAFF.

This chain links TRBV29-1 with TRBJ2-7, with 8 bases identical to TRBD1. Looked up from germline, CDR1 is SQVTM and CDR2 is ANQGSEA. This CDR3 region has 13 residues. The V and J ends lost 3 bases and 3 bases, in that order; junction bases with no gene match: 4. This CDR3 is CSVDGQGLYEQYF. Here the CDR3 DNA reads TGCAGCGTTGACGGACAGGGCCTCTACGAGCAGTACTTC.

The V and J genes are TRBV7-2 and TRBJ1-6; D ambiguous. Germline-derived CDR1 and CDR2 are SGHTA and FQGNSA. The CDR3 runs to 15 residues. The V end was cut by 0 bases, the J end by 7 bases, with 10 bases between. The DNA for the CDR3 is TGTGCCAGCAGCTTAGCATCAACGGGGAATTCACCCCTCCACTTT. Translated: CASSLASTGNSPLHF.

V usage is TRBV5-5 and J usage is TRBJ2-3; perhaps TRBD2 as D (7 bases). V was pared by 2 bases and J by 1 base, with 14 bases between. There are 16 residues in the CDR3. Looked up from germline, CDR1 is SGHKS and CDR2 is YYEKEE (reference sequence). The CDR3 is CASSFHRAGGTDTQYF. The DNA of the CDR3 is TGTGCCAGCAGCTTTCACAGGGCGGGGGGCACAGATACGCAGTATTTT.

A word on this clone: Other nucleotide sequences in the sample specify the same CDR3. The rearrangement uses TRBV19 and TRBJ1-1; 10 nucleotides match TRBD1. This CDR3 contains 13 residues. After removal of 9 bases from V and 1 base from J, the junction contained 2 bases not matched to a gene. From germline, CDR1 is LNHDA and CDR2 SQIVND (reference sequence). The CDR3 loop reads CASRDRGNTEAFF. CDR3 DNA sequence: TGTGCCAGCCGGGACAGGGGGAACACTGAAGCTTTCTTT.

The chain joins TRBV12-5 to TRBJ2-3, with TRBD2 matching over 7 bases. The trim removed 1 base at V and 4 bases at J, leaving 8 bases unmatched. The CDR3 runs 16 residues. Germline V CDR1 and CDR2: LGHNT, FRNRAP. CDR3 amino acids: CASGLGERDSSDTQYF. The CDR3 DNA reads TGTGCTAGTGGTTTGGGCGAGCGGGATAGCTCAGATACGCAGTATTTT.

This rearrangement joins TRBV19 to TRBJ2-7; D may be TRBD2 (6 bases). Germline V gene data show CDR1 as LNHDA and CDR2 as SQIVND (reference sequence). V lost 6 bases to trimming and J lost 2 bases, with 26 bases between them. The length of the CDR3 is 18 residues. The CDR3 DNA reads as TGTGCCAGTAGGAGAAGCCTGGGCTGGGCGGGACTGACCTACGAGCAGTACTTC. As protein: CASRRSLGWAGLTYEQYF. Full variable domain (rest looked up from reference TRBV19 and TRBJ2-7): DGGITQSPKYLFRKEGQNVTLSCEQNLNHDAMYWYRQDPGQGLRLIYYSQIVNDFQKGDIAEGYSVSREKKESFPLTVTSAQKNPTAFYLCASRRSLGWAGLTYEQYFGPGTRLTVT.

The rearrangement uses TRBV27 and TRBJ1-5, with TRBD1 matching over 8 bases. Germline CDR1 reads MNHEY; CDR2 reads SMNVEV (reference sequence). The CDR3 contains 13 residues. The V and J ends lost 5 bases and 6 bases, in that order; junction bases with no gene match: 3. The CDR3 sequence: CASSPDRVQPQHF. In nucleotides, the CDR3 is TGTGCCAGCAGTCCGGACAGGGTTCAGCCCCAGCATTTT.

The chain employs TRBV28 and TRBJ1-1; D is uncertain. The germline V gene has CDR1 MDHEN and CDR2 SYDVKM. The V end lost 5 bases, the J end lost 2 bases, and 9 bases lay between the germline ends. This CDR3 region has 13 residues. CDR3 sequence: CASSPPLNTEAFF. The CDR3 nucleotides read TGTGCCAGCAGTCCTCCTCTCAACACTGAAGCTTTCTTT. Drawing the rest from reference TRBV28 and TRBJ1-1, the complete variable domain is DVKVTQSSRYLVKRTGEKVFLECVQDMDHENMFWYRQDPGLGLRLIYFSYDVKMKEKGDIPEGYSVSREKKERFSLILESASTNQTSMYLCASSPPLNTEAFFGQGTRLTVV.

This rearrangement joins TRBV2 to TRBJ1-1, with 8 bases aligning to TRBD1. The germline V gene has CDR1 SNHLY and CDR2 FYNNEI. There are 14 residues in the CDR3. The V segment lost 1 base and the J segment 5 bases; nucleotides outside the gene matches: 3. In DNA form, the CDR3 reads TGTGCCAGCAGTGAAGTCAGGGGGCGGACTGAAGCTTTCTTT. Amino acids: CASSEVRGRTEAFF.

The rearrangement uses TRBV7-3 and TRBJ2-1, with TRBD2 identical over 13 bases. The CDR3 is made up of 14 amino acids. Germline-derived CDR1 and CDR2 are SGHTA and FQGTGA. Trimming took 0 bases from V and 10 from J; bases not matched to a gene: 0. In nucleotides, the CDR3 is TGTGCCAGCAGCTTAACGACTAGCGGGAGGGAGCAGTTCTTC. Its translation is CASSLTTSGREQFF. The variable domain in full, completed from reference TRBV7-3 and TRBJ2-1, reads GAGVSQTPSNKVTEKGKYVELRCDPISGHTALYWYRQSLGQGPEFLIYFQGTGAADDSGLPNDRFFAVRPEGSVSTLKIQRTERGDSAVYLCASSLTTSGREQFFGPGTRLTVL.

This chain links TRBV6-2 or TRBV6-3 with TRBJ2-1, with 7 bases matching TRBD1. The V gene's germline CDR1 is MNHEY and CDR2 SVGEGT. The CDR3 runs 16 residues. The trim removed 5 bases at V and 7 bases at J, leaving 14 bases unmatched. The CDR3: CASSDRAKVYVNEQFF. The CDR3 DNA sequence: TGTGCCAGCAGTGACAGGGCGAAGGTCTATGTGAATGAGCAGTTCTTC.

The CDR3: CASSPSTGDAGNTIYF. DNA of the CDR3: TGTGCCAGCAGCCCCTCGACAGGGGACGCCGGAAACACCATATATTTT. The genes are TRBV9 and TRBJ1-3; 8 nucleotides line up with TRBD1. V dropped 4 bases and J dropped 4; count of bases not matched to a gene: 10. The CDR3 consists of 16 residues. Germline CDR1 and CDR2: SGDLS and YYNGEE.

V usage is TRBV2 and J usage is TRBJ1-2; 9 nucleotides agree with TRBD1. The trim removed 6 bases at V and 8 bases at J, leaving 10 bases unmatched. The CDR3 has 14 amino acids. Germline values: CDR1 SNHLY, CDR2 FYNNEI. The CDR3 DNA follows: TGTGCCAGCAGAGACCTGGACAGGGGAGAAGGCTACACCTTC. Amino acids: CASRDLDRGEGYTF.

The gene calls are TRBV3-1 (or the pseudogene TRBV3-2) and TRBJ1-1; D is uncertain. V lost 5 bases to trimming and J lost 4 bases, with 11 bases between them. Germline V gives CDR1 LGHDT, CDR2 YNNKEL (reference sequence). The CDR3 consists of 13 residues. DNA for the CDR3: TGTGCCAGCAGCAAGGGAGTACTCACTGAAGCTTTCTTT. Translated: CASSKGVLTEAFF.

The chain joins TRBV18 to TRBJ1-1; a weak D match, TRBD1 (5 bases). CDR1 is KGHSH and CDR2 is LQKENI in the germline V gene. V was pared by 1 base and J by 7 bases, with 13 bases between. The CDR3 runs 14 residues. The DNA of the CDR3 is TGTGCCAGCTCACCACTACCGGGGAGGGGTGAAGCTTTCTTT. Its translation: CASSPLPGRGEAFF.